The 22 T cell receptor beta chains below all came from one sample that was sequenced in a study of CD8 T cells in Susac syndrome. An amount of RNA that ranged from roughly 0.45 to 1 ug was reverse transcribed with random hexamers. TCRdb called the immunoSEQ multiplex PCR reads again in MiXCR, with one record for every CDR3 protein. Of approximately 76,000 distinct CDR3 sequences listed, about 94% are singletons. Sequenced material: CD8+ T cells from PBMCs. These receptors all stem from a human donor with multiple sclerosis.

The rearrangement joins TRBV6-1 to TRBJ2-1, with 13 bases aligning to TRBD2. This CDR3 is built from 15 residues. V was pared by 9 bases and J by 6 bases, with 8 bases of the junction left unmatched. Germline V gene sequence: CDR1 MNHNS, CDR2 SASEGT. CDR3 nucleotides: TGTGCCAGTTTTCCGGGACTAGCGGGGCCCAATGAGCAGTTCTTC. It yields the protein CASFPGLAGPNEQFF.

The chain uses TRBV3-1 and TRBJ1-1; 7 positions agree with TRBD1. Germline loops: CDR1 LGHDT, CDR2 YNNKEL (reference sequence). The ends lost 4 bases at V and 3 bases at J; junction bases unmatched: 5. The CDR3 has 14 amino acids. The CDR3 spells CASSRETGYTEAFF. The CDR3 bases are TGTGCCAGCAGCCGAGAGACAGGGTACACTGAAGCTTTCTTT. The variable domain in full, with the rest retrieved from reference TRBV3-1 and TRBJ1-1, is DTAVSQTPKYLVTQMGNDKSIKCEQNLGHDTMYWYKQDSKKFLKIMFSYNNKELIINETVPNRFSPKSPDKAHLNLHINSLELGDSAVYFCASSRETGYTEAFFGQGTRLTVV.

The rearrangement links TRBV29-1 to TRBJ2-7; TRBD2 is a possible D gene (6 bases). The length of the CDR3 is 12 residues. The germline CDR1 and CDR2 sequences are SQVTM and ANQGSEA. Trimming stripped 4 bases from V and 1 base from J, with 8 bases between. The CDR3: CSVGEVSYEQYF. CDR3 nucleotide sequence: TGCAGCGTTGGGGAGGTGTCCTACGAGCAGTACTTC.

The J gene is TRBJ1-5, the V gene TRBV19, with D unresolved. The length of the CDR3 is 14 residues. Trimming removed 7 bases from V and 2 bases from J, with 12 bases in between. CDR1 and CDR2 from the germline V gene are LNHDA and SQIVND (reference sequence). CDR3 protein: CASTHIGGNQPQHF. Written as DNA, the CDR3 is TGTGCCAGTACGCATATCGGGGGCAATCAGCCCCAGCATTTT.

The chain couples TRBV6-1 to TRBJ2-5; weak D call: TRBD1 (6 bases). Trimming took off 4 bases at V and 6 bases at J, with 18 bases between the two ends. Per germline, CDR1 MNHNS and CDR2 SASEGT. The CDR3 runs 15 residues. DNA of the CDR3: TGTGCCAGCAGTGCCCGGGACACTCAAACGCAGACCCAGTACTTC. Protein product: CASSARDTQTQTQYF.

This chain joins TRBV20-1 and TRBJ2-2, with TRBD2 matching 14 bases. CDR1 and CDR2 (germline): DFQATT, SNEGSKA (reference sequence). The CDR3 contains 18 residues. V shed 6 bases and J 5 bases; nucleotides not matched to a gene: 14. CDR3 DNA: TGCAGTGCCCTGAATCGACTAGCGGGAGGGCCCCGGACCGGGGAGCTGTTTTTT. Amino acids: CSALNRLAGGPRTGELFF.

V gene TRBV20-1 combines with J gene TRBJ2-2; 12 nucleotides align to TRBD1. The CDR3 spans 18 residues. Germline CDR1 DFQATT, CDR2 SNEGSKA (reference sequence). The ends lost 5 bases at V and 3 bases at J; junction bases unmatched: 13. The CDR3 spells CSAPGTGGESQHTGELFF. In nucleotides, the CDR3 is TGCAGTGCTCCCGGGACAGGGGGCGAGAGCCAGCACACCGGGGAGCTGTTTTTT.

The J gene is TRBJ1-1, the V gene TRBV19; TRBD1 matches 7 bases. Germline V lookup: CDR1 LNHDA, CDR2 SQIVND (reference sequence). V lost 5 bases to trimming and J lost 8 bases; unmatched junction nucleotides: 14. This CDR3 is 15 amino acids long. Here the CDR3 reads CASSAKQGPEIEAFF. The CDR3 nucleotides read TGTGCCAGTAGTGCGAAACAGGGGCCCGAGATCGAAGCTTTCTTT.

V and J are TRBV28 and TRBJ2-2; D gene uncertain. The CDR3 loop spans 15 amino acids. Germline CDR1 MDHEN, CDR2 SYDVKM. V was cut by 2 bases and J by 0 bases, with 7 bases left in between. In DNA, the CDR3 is TGTGCCAGCAGTTTACGACGAACGAACACCGGGGAGCTGTTTTTT. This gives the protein CASSLRRTNTGELFF.

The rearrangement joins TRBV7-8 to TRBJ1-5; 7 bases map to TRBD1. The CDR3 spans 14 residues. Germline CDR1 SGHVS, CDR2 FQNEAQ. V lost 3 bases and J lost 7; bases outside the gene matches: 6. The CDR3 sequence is CASSFRQGQQPQHF. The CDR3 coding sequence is TGTGCCAGCAGCTTTAGACAGGGCCAACAGCCCCAGCATTTT.

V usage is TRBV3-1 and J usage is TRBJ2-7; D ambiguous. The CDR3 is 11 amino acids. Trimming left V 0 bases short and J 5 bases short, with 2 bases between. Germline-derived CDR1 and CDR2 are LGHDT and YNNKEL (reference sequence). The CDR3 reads CASSQDDEQYF. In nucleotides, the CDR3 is TGTGCCAGCAGCCAAGATGACGAGCAGTACTTC.

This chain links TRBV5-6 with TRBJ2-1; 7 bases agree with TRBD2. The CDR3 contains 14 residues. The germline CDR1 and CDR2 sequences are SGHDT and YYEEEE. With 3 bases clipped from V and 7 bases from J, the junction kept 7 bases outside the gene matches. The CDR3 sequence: CASSWYAGVNEQFF. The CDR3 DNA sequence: TGTGCCAGCAGCTGGTATGCGGGAGTTAATGAGCAGTTCTTC.

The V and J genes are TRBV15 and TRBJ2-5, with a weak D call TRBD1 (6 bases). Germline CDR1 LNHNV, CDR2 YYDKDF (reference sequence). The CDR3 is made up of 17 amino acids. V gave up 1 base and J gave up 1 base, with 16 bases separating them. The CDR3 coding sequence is TGTGCCACCAGCAGAGCCCACAGGGTGGTTGTCCAAGAGACCCAGTACTTC. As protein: CATSRAHRVVVQETQYF.

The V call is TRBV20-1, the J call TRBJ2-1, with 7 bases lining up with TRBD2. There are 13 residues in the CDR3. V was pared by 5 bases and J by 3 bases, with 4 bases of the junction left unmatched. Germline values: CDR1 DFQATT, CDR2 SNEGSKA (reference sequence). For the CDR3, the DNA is TGCAGTGCTCCGGGGGGAGGCTACAATGAGCAGTTCTTC. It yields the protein CSAPGGGYNEQFF.

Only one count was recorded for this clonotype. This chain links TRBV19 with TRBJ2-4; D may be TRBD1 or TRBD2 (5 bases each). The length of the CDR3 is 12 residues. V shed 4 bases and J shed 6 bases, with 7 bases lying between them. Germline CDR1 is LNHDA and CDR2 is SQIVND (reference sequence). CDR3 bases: TGTGCCAGTAGTACAGGGAGAAACATTCAGTACTTC. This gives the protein CASSTGRNIQYF.

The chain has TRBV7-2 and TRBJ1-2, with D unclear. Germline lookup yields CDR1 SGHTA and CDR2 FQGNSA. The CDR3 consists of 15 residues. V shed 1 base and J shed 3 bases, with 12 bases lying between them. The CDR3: CASSLVEVAYYGYTF. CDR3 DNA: TGTGCCAGCAGCTTAGTGGAGGTGGCATACTATGGCTACACCTTC.

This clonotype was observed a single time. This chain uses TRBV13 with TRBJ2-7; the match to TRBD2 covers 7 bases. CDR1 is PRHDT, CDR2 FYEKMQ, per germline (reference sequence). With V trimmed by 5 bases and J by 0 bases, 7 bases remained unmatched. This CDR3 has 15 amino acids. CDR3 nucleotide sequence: TGTGCCAGCAGCCTAATAGCGGGTGGCTCCTACGAGCAGTACTTC. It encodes CASSLIAGGSYEQYF.

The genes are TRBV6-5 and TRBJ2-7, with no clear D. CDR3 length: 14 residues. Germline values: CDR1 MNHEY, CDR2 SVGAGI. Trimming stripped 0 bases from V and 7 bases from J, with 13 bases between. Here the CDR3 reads CASSYSGGSGEQYF. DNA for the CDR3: TGTGCCAGCAGTTACTCGGGCGGCAGTGGTGAGCAGTACTTC.

The CDR3 coding sequence is TGTGCCAGCAGCCCGGCGGGCTCTGGAAACACCATATATTTT. It encodes CASSPAGSGNTIYF. The chain joins TRBV7-9 to TRBJ1-3; D is ambiguous. Trimming shortened V by 5 bases and J by 0 bases, and 8 bases separated the two germline ends. The CDR3 is 14 amino acids. Germline V CDR1 and CDR2: SEHNR, FQNEAQ (reference sequence).

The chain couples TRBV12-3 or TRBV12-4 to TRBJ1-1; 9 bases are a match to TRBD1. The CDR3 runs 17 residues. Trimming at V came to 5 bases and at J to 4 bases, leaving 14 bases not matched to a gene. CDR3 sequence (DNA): TGTGCCAGCAGTCCTTTGATGGGAACAGGGGGCCTCACTGAAGCTTTCTTT. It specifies CASSPLMGTGGLTEAFF.

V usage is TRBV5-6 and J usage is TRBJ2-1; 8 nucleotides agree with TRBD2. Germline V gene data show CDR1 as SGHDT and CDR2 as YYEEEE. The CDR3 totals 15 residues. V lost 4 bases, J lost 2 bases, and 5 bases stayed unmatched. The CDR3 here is CASSVSGVTYNEQFF. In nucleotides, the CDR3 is TGTGCCAGCAGCGTTAGCGGGGTAACCTACAATGAGCAGTTCTTC.

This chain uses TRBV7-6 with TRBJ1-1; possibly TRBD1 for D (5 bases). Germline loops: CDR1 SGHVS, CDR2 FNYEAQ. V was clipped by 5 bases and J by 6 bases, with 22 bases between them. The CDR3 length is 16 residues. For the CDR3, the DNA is TGTGCCAGCAGCCGGTACCAGGGTCTTCATAGCCCTGAAGCTTTCTTT. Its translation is CASSRYQGLHSPEAFF.